This T cell receptor beta chain was obtained from a study of breast tumors, draining lymph nodes, adjacent tissues. The study's findings and limits: That most tumor T cells come from lymph nodes remained unproven. Compared with basal-like, luminal-like tumors shared significantly more repertoire with nontumor tissue. Most tumor T cells seemingly derive from lymph node, then expand in tumor.

TCRdb passed the multiplex PCR reads through MiXCR, listing each CDR3 protein once. The sample records approximately 21,000 distinct CDR3 sequences, 41% being singletons. Of note for this clonotype: Its antigen is as yet unknown.

V was pared by 6 bases and J by 6 bases, with 9 bases of the junction left unmatched. This CDR3 is built from 16 residues. CDR1 and CDR2 from the germline V gene are MNHEY and SVGAGI. This TCR derives from a female donor with breast cancer. Some clones in this sample may be carry-over from other donors' samples. The sample comprised breast tumor tissue. V and J are TRBV6-5 and TRBJ2-5; TRBD2 matches 14 bases. The CDR3 sequence: CASSLGTSGSRKTQYF. The CDR3 nucleotides read TGTGCCAGCAGCCTTGGGACTAGCGGGAGTCGGAAGACCCAGTACTTC.